Listed here are 24 T cell receptor beta chains from one sample, sequenced in a study of vaccination effects on CD4 cells after COVID-19. The antigens these receptors bind are not known. Sequencing followed a ViraFEST assay step that expanded antigen-specific CD4+ T cells with viral peptide pools. Culture proceeded for nine to eleven days, and CD4+ T cells were then isolated. Negative nucleocapsid antibody tests before and after vaccination confirmed no previous SARS-CoV-2 infection. Sequencing used immunoSEQ multiplex PCR; TCRdb keeps in-frame clones, though not all of them. The sample lists 65,000 to 90,000 clones, 65% to 85% occurring once. The source was CD4+ T cells from PBMCs cultured with HCoV-NL63 spike peptides, collected before COVID-19 vaccination. The receptor set was obtained from a human donor who received a COVID-19 vaccine.

This chain joins TRBV2 and TRBJ2-7; the match to TRBD1 covers 7 bases. Trimming cost V 3 bases and J 0 bases; bases outside gene matches: 8. Germline CDR1 is SNHLY and CDR2 is FYNNEI. The CDR3 covers 16 residues. The CDR3 DNA reads as TGTGCCAGCAGTGATACGATGGACAGGAGCTCCTACGAGCAGTACGTC. Encoded protein: CASSDTMDRSSYEQYV.

The sample holds a few counts of this clone. The chain carries TRBV28 and TRBJ1-2; D remains ambiguous. Germline loops: CDR1 MDHEN, CDR2 SYDVKM. Trimming took off 6 bases at V and 11 bases at J, with 19 bases between the two ends. The CDR3 runs 13 residues. CDR3 loop: CASRPTDYEWYTF. The CDR3 region has the DNA TGTGCCAGCAGACCGACCGACTATGAGTGGTACACCTTC.

J is TRBJ2-5 and V is TRBV29-1; 8 bases line up with TRBD2. Germline values: CDR1 SQVTM, CDR2 ANQGSEA. Trimming at V came to 4 bases and at J to 4 bases, leaving 11 bases not matched to a gene. CDR3 length: 15 residues. Here the CDR3 DNA reads TGCAGCGTTGCCCCAGCGGGGGCGACGGGAGAGACCCAGTACTTC. Translated: CSVAPAGATGETQYF.

The rearrangement links TRBV4-1 to TRBJ1-1; TRBD1 is a possible D gene (5 bases). V lost 3 bases to trimming and J lost 3 bases, with 23 bases between them. Germline CDR1 and CDR2: MGHRA and YSYEKL. This CDR3 is 18 amino acids long. This CDR3 is CASSHKPGPTGPDTEAFF. The CDR3 nucleotides read TGCGCCAGCAGCCATAAACCGGGACCCACGGGACCCGACACTGAAGCTTTCTTT.

The rearrangement links TRBV19 to TRBJ2-1; 7 bases fit TRBD1. The CDR3 extends over 15 amino acids. CDR1 is LNHDA and CDR2 is SQIVND in the germline V gene (reference sequence). The V gene end was trimmed by 5 bases and the J gene end by 4 bases; junction bases not matched to a gene: 8. The DNA of the CDR3 is TGTGCCAGTAGTGGGGAAGGGGGCTTTTACAATGAGCAGTTCTTC. Protein sequence: CASSGEGGFYNEQFF.

V and J are TRBV7-8 and TRBJ1-4; a possible D gene is TRBD1 (6 bases). The CDR3 spans 15 residues. CDR1 and CDR2 from the germline V gene are SGHVS and FQNEAQ. Trimming pared 5 bases from V and 7 bases from J, leaving 17 bases between. DNA for the CDR3: TGTGCCAGCAGCCAGTACAGGGTGAGGGGTGAAAAACTGTTTTTT. Encoded protein: CASSQYRVRGEKLFF.

The chain couples TRBV4-2 to TRBJ1-4; no firm D call. Germline V CDR1 and CDR2: LGHNA, YNFKEQ. V lost 2 bases to trimming and J lost 7 bases, with 11 bases between them. This CDR3 contains 14 residues. For the CDR3, the DNA is TGTGCCAGCAGCCAAAAGCAAACGGGTGAAAAACTGTTTTTT. Amino acid sequence: CASSQKQTGEKLFF.

The J gene is TRBJ1-2, the V gene TRBV29-1; 9 bases line up with TRBD1. The CDR3 totals 13 residues. The germline V gene has CDR1 SQVTM and CDR2 ANQGSEA. V dropped 4 bases and J dropped 8; count of bases not matched to a gene: 8. The CDR3 reads CSVGTGTGKGYTF. The CDR3, as DNA: TGCAGCGTTGGGACCGGGACAGGGAAAGGCTACACCTTC. Complete variable domain (other parts from reference TRBV29-1 and TRBJ1-2): SAVISQKPSRDICQRGTSLTIQCQVDSQVTMMFWYRQQPGQSLTLIATANQGSEATYESGFVIDKFPISRPNLTFSTLTVSNMSPEDSSIYLCSVGTGTGKGYTFGSGTRLTVV.

A note on this clone: Other nucleotide sequences from this sample produce the same CDR3. The rearrangement links TRBV28 to TRBJ1-5; tentative D call: TRBD1 (5 bases). Germline V gives CDR1 MDHEN, CDR2 SYDVKM. V shed 3 bases and J shed 4 bases, with 10 bases lying between them. The CDR3 consists of 14 residues. DNA for the CDR3: TGTGCCAGCAGTTTGGGGGGGGGAAATCAGCCCCAGCATTTT. Protein: CASSLGGGNQPQHF.

V and J are TRBV5-1 and TRBJ2-2; TRBD2 might be the D (5 bases). V shed 6 bases and J shed 1 base, with 13 bases lying between them. CDR3 length: 15 amino acids. Germline V gene sequence: CDR1 SGHRS, CDR2 YFSETQ. The CDR3 DNA reads as TGCGCCAGCACAAAAATGGGAGAGAACACCGGGGAGCTGTTTTTT. The encoded protein is CASTKMGENTGELFF. The whole variable domain, filled in from reference TRBV5-1 and TRBJ2-2, reads KAGVTQTPRYLIKTRGQQVTLSCSPISGHRSVSWYQQTPGQGLQFLFEYFSETQRNKGNFPGRFSGRQFSNSRSEMNVSTLELGDSALYLCASTKMGENTGELFFGEGSRLTVL.

This sequence joins TRBV9 and TRBJ1-2; TRBD1 is a possible D gene (5 bases). V lost 4 bases, J lost 0 bases, and 13 bases lay in between. The CDR3 has 15 residues. In germline, CDR1 is SGDLS, CDR2 YYNGEE. The CDR3: CASSPTDPANYGYTF. DNA of the CDR3: TGTGCCAGCAGCCCGACAGACCCAGCTAACTATGGCTACACCTTC. Using reference TRBV9 and TRBJ1-2 for the parts outside the CDR3, the full variable domain is DSGVTQTPKHLITATGQRVTLRCSPRSGDLSVYWYQQSLDQGLQFLIQYYNGEERAKGNILERFSAQQFPDLHSELNLSSLELGDSALYFCASSPTDPANYGYTFGSGTRLTVV.

The chain couples TRBV4-2 to TRBJ2-5, with 7 bases matching TRBD2. V lost 2 bases, J lost 3 bases, and 9 bases stayed unmatched. This CDR3 contains 16 residues. The germline gives CDR1 LGHNA, CDR2 YNFKEQ. The CDR3 nucleotides read TGTGCCAGCAGCCAATCCTGGGGGGGAGTAGAAGAGACCCAGTACTTC. Protein: CASSQSWGGVEETQYF.

CDR3 loop: CASSISSGGGGANVLTF. CDR3 DNA: TGTGCCAGTAGTATCTCGTCAGGGGGCGGTGGGGCCAACGTCCTGACTTTC. V and J are TRBV19 and TRBJ2-6; 8 bases map to TRBD1. The CDR3 contains 17 residues. Unmatched junction bases numbered 7, after V lost 3 bases and J lost 3 bases. Germline CDR1 reads LNHDA; CDR2 reads SQIVND (reference sequence).

The chain recombines TRBV27 with TRBJ2-2, with D unresolved. Germline-derived CDR1 and CDR2 are MNHEY and SMNVEV (reference sequence). V dropped 3 bases and J dropped 0 bases, with 2 bases sitting between them. The CDR3 has 13 residues. CDR3 nucleotides: TGTGCCAGCAGTTTCACGAACACCGGGGAGCTGTTTTTT. Translating gives CASSFTNTGELFF.

The chain has TRBV4-1 and TRBJ2-2; 9 bases agree with TRBD1. The CDR3 contains 15 residues. V trimming: 2 bases; J trimming: 6 bases; junction bases outside the gene matches: 4. CDR1 and CDR2 from the germline V gene are MGHRA and YSYEKL. The CDR3 sequence is CASSQPDRGPGELFF. The CDR3 DNA reads TGCGCCAGCAGCCAACCGGACAGGGGTCCCGGGGAGCTGTTTTTT.

The sample holds a few counts of this clone. This rearrangement joins TRBV6-5 to TRBJ1-2; 8 bases line up with TRBD1. CDR3 size: 14 residues. Trimming at V came to 2 bases and at J to 4 bases, leaving 3 bases not matched to a gene. Germline CDR1 is MNHEY and CDR2 is SVGAGI. CDR3 in DNA: TGTGCCAGCAGTTACGCCCAGGGGGCCTATGGCTACACCTTC. Residues: CASSYAQGAYGYTF.

V usage is TRBV29-1 and J usage is TRBJ1-1; weak D call: TRBD1 (5 bases). Trimming left V 1 base short and J 6 bases short, with 18 bases between. The CDR3 has 15 residues. Germline V lookup: CDR1 SQVTM, CDR2 ANQGSEA. In DNA form, the CDR3 reads TGCAGCGTTGAAGGACAGTCTCGCGGGGGTTCTGAAGCTTTCTTT. Translating gives CSVEGQSRGGSEAFF.

CDR3 region: CASSLDNRRGYTF. DNA for the CDR3: TGCGCCAGCAGCCTGGATAACAGGCGTGGCTACACCTTC. The chain employs TRBV5-1 and TRBJ1-2; a possible D gene is TRBD1 (5 bases). The V and J ends lost 4 bases and 7 bases respectively, with 14 bases between them. Germline CDR1 is SGHRS and CDR2 is YFSETQ. The CDR3 is 13 amino acids.

This chain joins TRBV7-2 and TRBJ1-1; a possible D gene is TRBD1 (6 bases). V lost 1 base to trimming and J lost 5 bases, with 8 bases between them. This CDR3 region has 13 residues. The germline V gene encodes CDR1 SGHTA and CDR2 FQGNSA. CDR3 region: CASSLDRATEAFF. CDR3 nucleotides: TGTGCCAGCAGCTTAGACAGGGCAACTGAAGCTTTCTTT.

This clone was detected only a few times. This chain links TRBV3-1 (or the pseudogene TRBV3-2) with TRBJ1-2; unclear D gene. Germline CDR1 is LGHDT and CDR2 is YNNKEL (reference sequence). The CDR3 consists of 13 residues. The germline V and J ends were trimmed by 2 bases and 4 bases, with 8 bases remaining between them. Here the CDR3 reads CASSQRDGYGYTF. DNA of the CDR3: TGTGCCAGCAGCCAAAGGGATGGCTATGGCTACACCTTC.

The V call is TRBV12-3 or TRBV12-4, the J call TRBJ2-2; no definite D call. V shed 1 base and J shed 13 bases, with 10 bases lying between them. This CDR3 region has 12 residues. CDR3 nucleotide sequence: TGTGCCAGCAGTTTAGTTCCAGGTTGGCTGTTTTTT. This codes for CASSLVPGWLFF.

The chain employs TRBV6-1 and TRBJ2-1; D is unresolved. Trimming cost V 3 bases and J 2 bases, with 8 bases left between them. CDR3 size: 14 residues. Looked up from germline, CDR1 is MNHNS and CDR2 is SASEGT. Here the CDR3 reads CASSERRAYNEQFF. CDR3 in DNA: TGTGCCAGCAGTGAGAGAAGAGCCTACAATGAGCAGTTCTTC.

The rearrangement links TRBV2 to TRBJ1-6, with 7 bases matching TRBD1. CDR3 size: 17 residues. The junction had 11 bases not matched to a gene; V was cut back by 8 bases and J by 1 base. Germline lookup yields CDR1 SNHLY and CDR2 FYNNEI. CDR3 in amino acids: CASSDRWASSYNSPLHF. The CDR3 DNA is TGTGCCAGCTCGGACAGGTGGGCTTCGTCCTATAATTCACCCCTCCACTTT.

The V and J genes are TRBV7-2 and TRBJ2-2; a possible D gene is TRBD1 (6 bases). From germline, CDR1 is SGHTA and CDR2 FQGNSA. V was pared by 5 bases and J by 6 bases, with 16 bases between. The CDR3 consists of 15 residues. The CDR3 nucleotides read TGTGCCAGCAGCCCCCGTGGGGGCTCGTCCGGGGAGCTGTTTTTT. This sequence encodes CASSPRGGSSGELFF. The full variable domain, completed using reference TRBV7-2 and TRBJ2-2, is GAGVSQSPSNKVTEKGKDVELRCDPISGHTALYWYRQSLGQGLEFLIYFQGNSAPDKSGLPSDRFSAERTGGSVSTLTIQRTQQEDSAVYLCASSPRGGSSGELFFGEGSRLTVL.